This T cell receptor (beta chain) was profiled in a study of PD-1 blockade in classical Hodgkin lymphoma. General study points: Nothing has yet pinned down what causes the repertoire differences, possibly disease activity or prior therapy. Baseline diversity in complete responders resembled that of newly diagnosed patients.

With respect to this clone: Its specificity is not known.

Method: immunoSEQ multiplex PCR; TCRdb's copy keeps in-frame clones and lacks some. The sample holds roughly 150,000 clones, around 84% seen once. This CDR3 has 14 residues. Germline assignment: CDR1 MNHNS and CDR2 SASEGT. V was shortened by 2 bases and J by 3 bases, with 10 bases between the two germline ends. Exposure to brentuximab vedotin varied, and each patient had relapsed following autologous stem cell transplantation. Patients reached a best response of complete response, partial response or progressive disease. The rearrangement links TRBV6-1 to TRBJ1-2; a weak D match, TRBD1 (6 bases). This clonotype originated in a human donor with classical Hodgkin lymphoma. Sequences were derived from peripheral blood mononuclear cells (PBMCs), sampled before the second cycle of nivolumab. This chain's CDR3 is CASSERTVYYGYTF. CDR3 coding DNA: TGTGCCAGCAGTGAAAGGACAGTCTACTATGGCTACACCTTC.